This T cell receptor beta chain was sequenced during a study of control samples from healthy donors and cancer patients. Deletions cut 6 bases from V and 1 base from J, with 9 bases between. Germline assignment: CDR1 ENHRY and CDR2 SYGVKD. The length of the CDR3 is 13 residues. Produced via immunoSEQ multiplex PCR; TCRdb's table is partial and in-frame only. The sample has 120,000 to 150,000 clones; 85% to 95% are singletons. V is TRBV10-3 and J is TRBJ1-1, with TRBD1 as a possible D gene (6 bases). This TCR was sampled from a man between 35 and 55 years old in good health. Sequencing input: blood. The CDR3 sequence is CAIRGHPNTEAFF. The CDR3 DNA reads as TGTGCCATCAGGGGACACCCGAACACTGAAGCTTTCTTT.